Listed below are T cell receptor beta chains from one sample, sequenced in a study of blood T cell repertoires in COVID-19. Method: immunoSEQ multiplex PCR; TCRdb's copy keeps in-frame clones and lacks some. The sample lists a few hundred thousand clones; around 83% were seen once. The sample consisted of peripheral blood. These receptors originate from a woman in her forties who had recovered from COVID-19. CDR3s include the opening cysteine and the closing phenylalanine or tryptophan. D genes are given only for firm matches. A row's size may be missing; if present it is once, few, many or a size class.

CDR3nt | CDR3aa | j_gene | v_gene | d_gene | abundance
TGTGCCAGCAGGTTCCTAGCAACTAATGAAAAACTGTTTTTT | CASRFLATNEKLFF | TRBJ1-4 | TRBV6-6 | - | -
TGTGCTAGTGGCTCAGAGGGAGATACGCAGTATTTT | CASGSEGDTQYF | TRBJ2-3 | TRBV12-5 | - | -
TGTGCCAGCAGCTACTGGGACAGGGTGGACAATGAGCAGTTCTTC | CASSYWDRVDNEQFF | TRBJ2-1 | TRBV5-5 | TRBD1 | -
TGCGCCAGCAGCCAAGATGCTAGAGCTAGCACAGATACGCAGTATTTT | CASSQDARASTDTQYF | TRBJ2-3 | TRBV4-3 | - | -
TGCGCCAGCAGCTTGGGGGGACAGGTAGTGGGGAACACTGAAGCTTTCTTT | CASSLGGQVVGNTEAFF | TRBJ1-1 | TRBV5-1 | TRBD1 | -
TGTGCCAGCAGTTACTCGACAGGGGCCTATGAGCAGTTCTTC | CASSYSTGAYEQFF | TRBJ2-1 | TRBV6-2/TRBV6-3 | TRBD1 | -
TGTGCCAGCAGCTCCCCCCCAGGGTCCCACGTCCTGACTTTC | CASSSPPGSHVLTF | TRBJ2-6 | TRBV11-2 | - | few
TGTGCCTGGAGACAGGGGAGTACCACTGAAGCTTTCTTT | CAWRQGSTTEAFF | TRBJ1-1 | TRBV30 | TRBD1 | -
TGTGCCAGCAGCTTAGCCGTTGGTACTAGCGGTTACGAGCAGTACTTC | CASSLAVGTSGYEQYF | TRBJ2-7 | TRBV7-2 | TRBD2 | few
TGTGCCAGCAGCCGGGACGGGGGGTCTTCGGCCAAAAACATTCAGTACTTC | CASSRDGGSSAKNIQYF | TRBJ2-4 | TRBV5-8 | TRBD2 | -
TGTGCCAGTAGTATAGAAGCGGGACAGGGCTTGGAGACCCAGTACTTC | CASSIEAGQGLETQYF | TRBJ2-5 | TRBV19 | TRBD1 | -
TGTGCCAGCACCCCGCGCGGCGACAGGGAAAATGAGCAGTTCTTC | CASTPRGDRENEQFF | TRBJ2-1 | TRBV27 | TRBD1 | -
TGTGCCAGCAGTTTTGGCGGGGGGCGAGATACGCAGTATTTT | CASSFGGGRDTQYF | TRBJ2-3 | TRBV6-5 | TRBD2 | -
TGCAGTGCTAGTTGGGCGGGGGTCCTCGATGAGCAGTTCTTC | CSASWAGVLDEQFF | TRBJ2-1 | TRBV20-1 | TRBD2 | -
TGTGCCACCAGCAGAGAGACAGGCATGAACACTGAAGCTTTCTTT | CATSRETGMNTEAFF | TRBJ1-1 | TRBV15 | - | -
TGTGCCAGCAGCTTAATGGGGGGTCAGAACACCGGGGAGCTGTTTTTT | CASSLMGGQNTGELFF | TRBJ2-2 | TRBV7-2 | - | few
TGTGCCATCAGTGACCTGACAGGGGGCTGGTCACCCCTCCACTTT | CAISDLTGGWSPLHF | TRBJ1-6 | TRBV10-3 | TRBD1 | -
TGTGCCAGCAGCCTCCGGGACTACGAGCAGTACTTC | CASSLRDYEQYF | TRBJ2-7 | TRBV3-1/TRBV3-2 | - | -
TGTGCCAGCCAGACTAGCGGAGTTCAAGAGACCCAGTACTTC | CASQTSGVQETQYF | TRBJ2-5 | TRBV10-3 | TRBD2 | -
TGCAGCGTTGTAGACAGGGAGACCCAGTACTTC | CSVVDRETQYF | TRBJ2-5 | TRBV29-1 | - | -
TGTGCCAGCAGCTTACGCAGGGTCACAGATACGCAGTATTTT | CASSLRRVTDTQYF | TRBJ2-3 | TRBV11-3 | - | -
TGTGCCAGTAGTAAGAGGGACGGGAGCTCCTACGAGCAGTACTTC | CASSKRDGSSYEQYF | TRBJ2-7 | TRBV19 | - | once
TGTGCCAGCAGTTTCGACAGAAATGAAAAACTGTTTTTT | CASSFDRNEKLFF | TRBJ1-4 | TRBV6-5 | - | -
TGCAGCGTCGCGCCGGGGGTGAGCGGGGACCCCGGCGAGCAGTACTTC | CSVAPGVSGDPGEQYF | TRBJ2-7 | TRBV29-1 | TRBD2 | -
TGCGCCAGCAGTGAGTCTGGAGGATCCGGCAATGAGCAGTTCTTC | CASSESGGSGNEQFF | TRBJ2-1 | TRBV10-2 | - | -
TGTGCCAGCAGGGACCGGACAGGGGCCTACGAGCAGTACTTC | CASRDRTGAYEQYF | TRBJ2-7 | TRBV27 | TRBD1 | -
TGTGCCAGCAGCCCCGACAGGGACACTGAAGCTTTCTTT | CASSPDRDTEAFF | TRBJ1-1 | TRBV7-8 | TRBD1 | -
TGTGCCAGCAGCCCCCCCCTAGCGGGGGCAGATACGCAGTATTTT | CASSPPLAGADTQYF | TRBJ2-3 | TRBV5-4 | TRBD2 | -
TGTGCCAGCACTAACAGGGAGAATCAGCCCCAGCATTTT | CASTNRENQPQHF | TRBJ1-5 | TRBV6-1 | - | -
TGTGCCAGCAGCCACGGGACTTCGGGTGAAAAACTGTTTTTT | CASSHGTSGEKLFF | TRBJ1-4 | TRBV7-9 | - | -
TGTGCCAGCAGCCTAGGGACAGGGCAAGAGACCCAGTACTTC | CASSLGTGQETQYF | TRBJ2-5 | TRBV5-4 | TRBD1 | -
TGTGCCAGCAGTTTAGGGACTCCAACATTCAATGAGCAGTTCTTC | CASSLGTPTFNEQFF | TRBJ2-1 | TRBV6-2/TRBV6-3 | - | -